This T cell receptor beta chain was sequenced during a study of radiotherapy plus CTLA-4 blockade in lung cancer. Germline V CDR1 and CDR2: MNHNS, SASEGT. V shed 2 bases and J 10 bases; nucleotides not matched to a gene: 21. The CDR3 has 19 amino acids. The table came from immunoSEQ multiplex PCR; TCRdb's copy has only in-frame clones and leaves some out. The sample carries around 50,000 clones, less than 90% recorded once. Chemo-refractory metastatic non-small-cell lung cancer patients received focal radiation with ipilimumab CTLA-4 blockade. J is TRBJ2-1 and V is TRBV6-1; 9 positions agree with TRBD2. The sample consisted of peripheral blood, taken from a patient treated with radiotherapy plus ipilimumab. This TCR was recovered from a human donor with non-small cell lung cancer that progressed on radiotherapy plus ipilimumab. Some clones in this sample may be carry-over from other donors' samples. CDR3 sequence (DNA): TGTGCCAGCAGTGAACGGGGACGGCTAGCGGGGCTTACGAATCGCGAGCAGTTCTTC. Amino acids: CASSERGRLAGLTNREQFF.